Below are 4 T cell receptor beta chains sequenced from a single sample in a study of CD4 T cells in relation to SARS-CoV-2 and coronaviruses. Sequencing was performed with immunoSEQ multiplex PCR; in TCRdb, only in-frame clones are kept and a portion is missing. Counted here are some 37,000 clones, 77% occurring once; the ten biggest clones make up roughly 2.8%. Antigens of these TCRs are unknown. Material for sequencing was memory CD4+ T cells from PBMCs, cultured in vitro. Receptor source: an adult with COVID-19.

V gene TRBV9 combines with J gene TRBJ2-1, with D perhaps matching TRBD2 (6 bases). V lost 4 bases to trimming and J lost 2 bases, with 16 bases between them. The CDR3 covers 16 residues. Germline V gene sequence: CDR1 SGDLS, CDR2 YYNGEE. DNA for the CDR3: TGTGCCAGCAGCCCCCGACTAGGCTATACCTACAATGAGCAGTTCTTC. Translated: CASSPRLGYTYNEQFF.

Only a few counts were recorded for this clone. The chain combines TRBV2 with TRBJ2-7; D perhaps matches TRBD2 (5 bases). The CDR3 spans 13 residues. V was clipped by 4 bases and J by 5 bases, with 12 bases between them. Germline CDR1 reads SNHLY; CDR2 reads FYNNEI. The CDR3 here is CASSGLWTDEQYF. The DNA of the CDR3 is TGTGCCAGCAGTGGGCTATGGACTGACGAGCAGTACTTC.

The rearrangement uses TRBV7-9 and TRBJ1-6; D is ambiguous. Germline loops: CDR1 SEHNR, CDR2 FQNEAQ (reference sequence). Deletions cut 4 bases from V and 6 bases from J, with 22 bases between. The CDR3 consists of 18 residues. The CDR3 region is CASSSVAARTGFNSPLHF. Written as DNA, the CDR3 is TGTGCCAGCAGCTCCGTGGCGGCCCGGACCGGATTTAATTCACCCCTCCACTTT.

The V call is TRBV5-5, the J call TRBJ2-6; perhaps D is TRBD1 or TRBD2 (6 bases each). The CDR3 runs to 16 residues. V lost 4 bases and J lost 2, with 13 bases in between. CDR1 and CDR2 from the germline V gene are SGHKS and YYEKEE (reference sequence). This chain's CDR3 is CASSPPGATGANVLTF. CDR3 sequence (DNA): TGTGCCAGCAGCCCCCCGGGGGCGACTGGGGCCAACGTCCTGACTTTC.